This T cell receptor beta chain was identified in a study of blood T cell repertoires in COVID-19. Study details: T cells, B-cell-depleted T cells, or PBMCs provided the cDNA or gDNA that served as material.

TCRdb's copy holds only in-frame clones and misses some; the assay was immunoSEQ multiplex PCR. The sample contains tens of thousands of clones, roughly 82% of which appear only once. The CDR3 loop spans 13 amino acids. Between the trimmed V and J ends, which lost 3 bases and 6 bases, there was a span of 8 bases. Germline CDR1 is WNHNN and CDR2 is SYGVQD (reference sequence). The receptor's source is a man in his fifties with active or convalescent COVID-19. Material: peripheral blood. The chain uses TRBV10-1 and TRBJ1-4; D is undetermined. The CDR3 loop is CASSEMGDEKLFF. As DNA, the CDR3 is TGCGCCAGCAGTGAAATGGGAGATGAAAAACTGTTTTTT.